This T cell receptor beta chain was captured by sequencing in a study of neoadjuvant anti-PD-1 for oral cavity cancer. Per the germline V gene, CDR1 is LNHDA and CDR2 is SQIVND (reference sequence). The ends were cut back, 0 bases at V and 1 base at J, with 16 bases in the middle. The CDR3 runs to 17 residues. Time point described: after neoadjuvant nivolumab, at surgical resection. These oral cavity squamous cell carcinomas were HPV-negative and locally advanced. Sequencing used immunoSEQ multiplex PCR; TCRdb keeps in-frame clones, though not all of them. The sample lists over 14,000 clones; roughly two thirds were seen once.

The input for sequencing was PBMCs, taken after nivolumab (anti-PD-1) treatment. The chain uses TRBV19 and TRBJ2-7, with D uncertain. The TCR sequence derives from a person aged 35-80 years with oral cavity squamous cell carcinoma. The CDR3 DNA follows: TGTGCCAGTAGTATAGATACGAGGATAATGGGATCCTACGAGCAGTACTTC. Translation gives CASSIDTRIMGSYEQYF.